Listed below are T cell receptor beta chains from one sample, sequenced in a study of cytomegalovirus exposure and HLA in healthy donors. Sequencing was performed with immunoSEQ multiplex PCR; in TCRdb, only in-frame clones are kept and a portion is missing. The sample lists some 170,000 clones, approximately 72% seen once, with under 3% in the top ten. Material: PBMCs. Receptor source: a human donor in good health. CDR3s include the opening cysteine and the closing phenylalanine or tryptophan. Each record gives: J gene, V gene, clone size, D gene, CDR3 protein, CDR3 DNA. The D gene is left open where the match is weak. The size of a clone is reported for some rows only, either as once, few or many, or as a class for expanded clones.

TRBJ2-1 TRBV18 - - CASSPGRGVNEQFF TGTGCCAGCTCACCGGGGCGGGGAGTGAATGAGCAGTTCTTC
TRBJ1-1 TRBV16 - TRBD1 CASSLHRGGEAFF TGTGCCAGCAGCTTACACAGGGGGGGTGAAGCTTTCTTT
TRBJ1-6 TRBV6-5 - - CASSRSINSPLHF TGTGCCAGCAGTCGCTCTATTAATTCACCCCTCCACTTT
TRBJ2-3 TRBV19 few - CASSPGTDTQYF TGTGCCAGTAGCCCGGGGACAGATACGCAGTATTTT
TRBJ2-5 TRBV7-8 once - CASSLSYGEEFSETQYF TGTGCCAGCAGCTTATCCTACGGGGAAGAATTTTCGGAGACCCAGTACTTC
TRBJ1-3 TRBV29-1 - - CSVGANQNTIYF TGCAGCGTTGGGGCAAATCAAAACACCATATATTTT
TRBJ2-2 TRBV6-1 - - CASNRVNTGELFF TGTGCCAGCAACAGGGTAAACACCGGGGAGCTGTTTTTT
TRBJ2-1 TRBV6-5 - TRBD1 CASSYDRAQFF TGTGCCAGCAGTTACGACAGGGCCCAGTTCTTC
TRBJ2-3 TRBV5-1 - - CASSLDSPTDTQYF TGCGCCAGCAGCTTGGACAGTCCCACAGATACGCAGTATTTT
TRBJ1-4 TRBV6-1 - - CASSDAGEREKLFF TGTGCCAGCAGTGATGCCGGGGAGCGTGAAAAACTGTTTTTT
TRBJ2-2 TRBV6-6 - - CASSPQGPGELFF TGTGCCAGCAGTCCGCAGGGTCCCGGGGAGCTGTTTTTT